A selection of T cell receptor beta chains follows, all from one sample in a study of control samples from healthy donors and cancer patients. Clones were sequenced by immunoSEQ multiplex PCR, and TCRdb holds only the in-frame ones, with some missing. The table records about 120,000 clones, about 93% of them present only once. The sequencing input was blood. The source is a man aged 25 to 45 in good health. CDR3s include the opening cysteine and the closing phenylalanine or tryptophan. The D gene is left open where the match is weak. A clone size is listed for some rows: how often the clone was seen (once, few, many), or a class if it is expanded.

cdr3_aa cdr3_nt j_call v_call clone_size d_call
CASSEVGGDYGYTF TGTGCCAGCAGTGAAGTAGGGGGCGACTATGGCTACACCTTC TRBJ1-2 TRBV6-1 once TRBD1
CASSRGREGEKLFF TGTGCCAGCAGCAGGGGCAGGGAAGGTGAAAAACTGTTTTTT TRBJ1-4 TRBV5-4 NA NA
CASSLGQGLGYTF TGCGCCAGCAGCTTGGGGCAGGGTCTTGGCTACACCTTC TRBJ1-2 TRBV5-1 NA NA
CASSEFRTPGRNEQFF TGTGCCAGCAGTGAATTTAGGACGCCCGGGCGCAATGAGCAGTTCTTC TRBJ2-1 TRBV2 NA NA
CASSWVGTEAFF TGTGCCAGTAGTTGGGTCGGGACTGAAGCTTTCTTT TRBJ1-1 TRBV19 NA NA
CASKVGQMNTEAFF TGTGCCAGCAAGGTGGGACAGATGAACACTGAAGCTTTCTTT TRBJ1-1 TRBV2 NA TRBD1
CASTWTGMNTEAFF TGTGCCAGTACGTGGACAGGGATGAACACTGAAGCTTTCTTT TRBJ1-1 TRBV19 NA TRBD1
CASSRPPGLTYNEQFF TGTGCCAGCAGCCGGCCCCCGGGACTAACATACAATGAGCAGTTCTTC TRBJ2-1 TRBV28 NA TRBD2
CASSQDWAYEQYF TGTGCCAGCAGCCAAGATTGGGCCTACGAGCAGTACTTC TRBJ2-7 TRBV14 NA NA
CASSLVIQGSGYTF TGTGCCAGCAGCTTAGTAATACAGGGAAGCGGCTACACCTTC TRBJ1-2 TRBV7-2 NA NA
CASSLQGNTEAFF TGTGCCAGCAGTTTGCAGGGGAACACTGAAGCTTTCTTT TRBJ1-1 TRBV6-5 NA NA
CASSLETETQYF TGCGCCAGCAGCTTGGAGACAGAGACCCAGTACTTC TRBJ2-5 TRBV5-1 NA NA
CASSESGGFYGYTF TGCGCCAGCAGTGAGTCGGGGGGCTTCTATGGCTACACCTTC TRBJ1-2 TRBV10-2 NA NA
CASSPTGSKDSPLHF TGCGCCAGCAGTCCGACAGGGTCCAAGGATTCACCCCTCCACTTT TRBJ1-6 TRBV5-1 few TRBD1
CASSWTGGTDTQYF TGCGCCAGCAGCTGGACAGGGGGCACAGATACGCAGTATTTT TRBJ2-3 TRBV5-1 NA TRBD1
CASSPTGANQPQHF TGTGCCAGCAGCCCGACAGGGGCGAATCAGCCCCAGCATTTT TRBJ1-5 TRBV14 NA TRBD1
CASSPKATGNTEAFF TGTGCCAGCTCACCTAAAGCGACAGGGAACACTGAAGCTTTCTTT TRBJ1-1 TRBV6-6 NA NA
CASSLAIPSGSEQYF TGTGCCAGCAGTCTTGCGATCCCGTCTGGTAGTGAGCAGTACTTC TRBJ2-7 TRBV6-2/TRBV6-3 NA NA
CASSFWTLEETQYF TGTGCCAGCAGCTTCTGGACTCTCGAAGAGACCCAGTACTTC TRBJ2-5 TRBV7-9 NA NA
CASSLFNQPQHF TGTGCCAGCAGCTTGTTTAATCAGCCCCAGCATTTT TRBJ1-5 TRBV5-5 NA NA
CASSIASTEETQYF TGTGCCAGTAGTATAGCTTCTACGGAAGAGACCCAGTACTTC TRBJ2-5 TRBV19 NA NA
CASSLRTPGGEQFF TGCGCCAGCAGCCTAAGGACACCCGGAGGTGAGCAGTTCTTC TRBJ2-1 TRBV5-1 NA NA
CTSSQIRQDQPQHF TGCACCAGCAGCCAGATACGGCAGGATCAGCCCCAGCATTTT TRBJ1-5 TRBV1 NA NA
CASSQDPFYRGYTF TGCGCCAGCAGCCAAGATCCCTTCTACAGGGGCTACACCTTC TRBJ1-2 TRBV4-1 NA NA
CASSIRGGGSGNTIYF TGTGCCAGTAGTATTAGAGGAGGCGGCTCTGGAAACACCATATATTTT TRBJ1-3 TRBV19 NA NA
CASSPSPVGTGTQHF TGTGCCAGCAGCCCCAGTCCAGTCGGGACAGGAACCCAGCATTTT TRBJ1-5 TRBV11-2 NA TRBD1
CASSRTQGYEQYF TGCGCCAGCAGCAGGACACAGGGATACGAGCAGTACTTC TRBJ2-7 TRBV5-1 NA NA
CASSELWAPGPKNIQYF TGTGCCAGTAGTGAACTGTGGGCCCCGGGTCCCAAAAACATTCAGTACTTC TRBJ2-4 TRBV19 NA NA
CASSPRQGRGYTF TGTGCCAGCAGCCCCCGACAGGGTCGCGGCTACACCTTC TRBJ1-2 TRBV9 NA TRBD1
CASSYSIGGSQYF TGTGCCAGCAGTTACTCGATAGGGGGGTCCCAGTACTTC TRBJ2-5 TRBV6-6 NA NA
CASSSDRRSYTF TGTGCCAGCAGTTCCGACAGAAGGAGCTACACCTTC TRBJ1-2 TRBV28 NA NA
CASSLDVDEKLFF TGTGCCAGCAGCTTAGATGTGGATGAAAAACTGTTTTTT TRBJ1-4 TRBV11-2 NA NA
CASSSTGWRGNTIYF TGTGCCAGCAGCTCCACAGGTTGGAGGGGAAACACCATATATTTT TRBJ1-3 TRBV6-5 NA NA
CASSSRGGQPQHF TGTGCCAGTAGTTCTCGCGGGGGACAGCCCCAGCATTTT TRBJ1-5 TRBV19 NA NA
CASSIPRGPQHF TGTGCCAGCAGCATCCCCCGGGGGCCCCAGCATTTT TRBJ1-5 TRBV6-5 once NA